What follows is one T cell receptor beta chain and its context. The same CDR3 is also encoded by other DNA sequences in this sample. TCRdb keeps only in-frame clones here, not all; method: immunoSEQ multiplex PCR. The sample shows 2.3 million or so clones, over 90% of them seen only once. The germline gives CDR1 SGHNT, CDR2 YYREEE (reference sequence). V was shortened by 2 bases and J by 3 bases, with 6 bases between the two germline ends. This CDR3 is built from 13 residues. This sample is drawn from a study of shared clonotypes between healthy human individuals. Sequencing was done on a sample of naive CD4+ T cells from PBMCs. The subset denotes: CD45RA+ positively selected. The rearrangement links TRBV5-4 to TRBJ1-3; D gene ambiguous. This TCR was recovered from a young man in good health. Some clones in this sample may be carry-over from other donors' samples. Here the CDR3 DNA reads TGTGCCAGCAGCTTCGGCAGTGGAAACACCATATATTTT. This gives the protein CASSFGSGNTIYF.